Given below is one T cell receptor (beta chain) in context. Its antigen specificity is not known. Lacking the conserved final phenylalanine or tryptophan, this CDR3 likely reflects a read error. The germline ends are 15 bases apart after V is trimmed by 6 bases and J by 5 bases. Counting both end residues, the CDR3 totals 14 amino acids. The sequence is cut down to CDR3 DNA, 42 bases in frame from base 1. Looking up the germline V gene (reference sequence) yields CDR1 MNHNY and CDR2 SVGAGI. These data come from a study of cytomegalovirus exposure and HLA in healthy donors (dated by TCRdb to 2016 to 2017). Context from the whole study: An earlier analysis of roughly 610 of the donors reported 276 Gb of sequence data and 117 million unique TCR beta sequences obtained from roughly 170 million T cells. Approximately 310 gigabases of sequencing data and approximately 84 million unique TCR sequences were included in an early release covering around 650 HLA-typed donors. Of the 350 to 400 genotyped donors, 65% to 90% fell in the genetic ancestry cluster associated with self-reported Caucasian donors. The aim of the study was to test whether cataloging public T cell receptors could identify signatures of past pathogen exposure. The T cell repertoires of some 700 subjects were profiled by immunosequencing and related to cytomegalovirus serostatus. Along with the roughly 670-subject first cohort, a separate validation cohort of some 130 different subjects was used. To predict cytomegalovirus infection status, the study brought together high-throughput TCR immunosequencing, statistical association of individual TCRs with disease status, and machine learning. To study patterns of TCR occurrence, a later analysis re-analyzed previously published TCR beta repertoires from 700 or so donors and added high-resolution HLA genotyping. In the later analysis, no new phenotypic data were used to find candidate immune exposures; instead, reliance was placed on TCR beta sequences and their occurrence across donors. To decide whether each TCR beta V gene segment behaved as functional or pseudogenic, an earlier analysis of some 580 of the donors relied on high-throughput TCR beta sequencing. Donor age, sex, ethnicity and CMV serostatus were collected together with the repertoire data. A later genetic analysis took genome-wide SNP genotypes for 398 of the 666 donors and used that subset as a discovery cohort. All discovery cohort repertoires had been generated on a single sequencing platform. Both class I and class II loci were covered by HLA typing, at four-digit resolution. The number of donors typed differed by locus, with 629-630 for A, B, C, DRB1 and DQB1, 522 for DQA1, nearly 610 for DPA1, and under 490 for DPB1. Roughly five DR-DQ haplotypes were treated as single units for association and clustering because of strong linkage in the cohort. On average, around 200,000 unique TCR beta nucleotide sequences were sequenced per donor among some 420 genotyped donors of the cohort, with about 19% of those sequences being non-productive.

The library was built by means of the immunoSEQ multiplex PCR assay. A mixture of 60 forward primers for TCR Vbeta segments and 13 reverse primers for TCR Jbeta segments was used in the multiplex PCR. Amplification of the CDR3 region of rearranged TCR beta genes was performed with a multiplex PCR assay on genomic DNA. The amplified TCR beta libraries were sequenced on the Illumina HiSeq System as 87-base-pair reads. The authors' analysis ran thus. Across the 670 or so repertoires, a later analysis counted approximately 75 million unique TCR beta chains, around 11 million of which were shared by at least two donors. Raw reads were error-corrected and collapsed into unique sequences with a nearest-neighbor algorithm that merged closely related sequences to remove PCR and sequencing errors. To assign V, D and J gene segments, CDR3 sequences were aligned to IMGT reference sequences. For a sequence to be retained, a match of at least six nucleotides to both a V gene segment and a J gene segment was required. A rearrangement was called productive if the CDR3 had no stop codons and remained in frame with V and J, and every other rearrangement was called non-productive. CDR3 was defined by IMGT convention, running from the second conserved V-encoded cysteine to the conserved J-encoded phenylalanine. The earlier analysis of 500 to 650 of the donors excluded any sequence lacking an unambiguous match to a single V gene segment. An earlier analysis of several hundred of the donors called V segments functional above 56.7% productive rearrangements and segregating when the between-donor standard deviation exceeded 5%. To diagnose cytomegalovirus status from the catalog of TCR beta chain sequences, a statistical classification framework was built. V and J gene assignment, in a later analysis, came from comparing TCR nucleotide sequences with IMGT/GENE-DB human TR gene sequences. Using the TCRdist pipeline, a later analysis assigned CDR3 sequences along with most-parsimonious VDJ recombination scenarios. In a later analysis, every TCR beta chain was defined by the combination of its CDR3 amino acid sequence and its V-gene family, and reads without a unique V-gene family were dropped. In a later analysis, around 600 highly shared, low-generation-probability nucleotide sequences were removed to address suspected cross-contamination and a sequencing artifact. A later analysis calculated a clonal expansion index for each public chain from normalized within-repertoire ranks of inferred template counts. In a later analysis, generation probabilities were computed using a VDJ recombination model fitted to out-of-frame rearrangements, and the results were checked against IGoR. A later analysis scored TCR-TCR, TCR-HLA and TCR-CMV co-occurrence with hypergeometric tests, applying a repertoire-size bias correction to TCR pairs. To estimate false discovery rates, a later analysis permuted the HLA or CMV assignments 20 times. In a later analysis, co-occurring TCRs were grouped with DBSCAN, and TCRdist sequence similarity was added when clustering was performed within HLA-allele-positive subsets. Repertoires with fewer than 30,000 or more than 120,000 public chains were left out of co-occurrence clustering, as were about 5 repertoires with anomalous nucleotide sharing. In its TCRdb copy, this immuneACCESS table keeps in-frame sequences only and misses some clones. Where compared with another copy, unresolved V genes explain less than half of these, and the others have no known cause. The D gene and trimming were derived from the DNA, and the V and J assignments and clone size from that table. The sample data list 120,000 or so clones, and 80% of these were observed just once. The ten largest make up 1% of the sample.

The cohort was made up of 500 to 850 healthy bone marrow donors. At the time of sampling, all cohort members were nominally healthy, though unrecorded immune exposures were likely present. The donor was CMV seronegative and belonged to the group of around 350 seronegative cohort members. Every donor gave a peripheral blood sample, and the peripheral blood mononuclear cells from that sample were used for TCR beta sequencing. The Qiagen DNeasy Blood Extraction Kit was used to extract genomic DNA from the blood cell samples. What the research found in general, with its limitations: The study listed 164 TCR beta chains as associated with cytomegalovirus. Most CMV-associated TCR beta chains appeared to be HLA-restricted in a later analysis, and the HLA associations seemed to be driven largely by CMV exposure. A later genetic analysis associated a missense DCLRE1C variant with V-gene and J-gene trimming of TCR beta chains, and an independent cohort replicated the association. In an earlier analysis of 450 to 750 of the donors, most TCR beta V segments appeared in productive rearrangements about 87% or about 30% of the time, broadly matching IMGT annotations. According to a later analysis, TCR association rates differed among HLA loci, with DRB1 alleles showing the most associated TCRs and HLA-C alleles showing the fewest. Correlated functional status among segregating V segments might reflect linkage disequilibrium, but an unknown experimental factor could not be ruled out. Only TCR beta chains were sequenced in this cohort, and the absence of alpha or paired-chain data limited detectable features. The sequencing pipeline was judged likely to have produced a cluster of highly shared sequence variants as a technical artifact. Most TCR sequences were seen in very few donors, while some public TCRs were found in many individuals. A further reported finding was that TCR beta sequences accurately predicted the HLA-A and HLA-B alleles for most subjects in the first cohort. Specific HLA alleles were associated with about 17,000 TCR beta sequences at a false discovery rate of 0.05 in a later analysis. Presence/absence analyses assumed roughly uniform sequencing depth across donors, an assumption that may not hold. A later analysis found that HLA-associated TCR beta chains were more clonally expanded and had lower generation probabilities than equally common non-associated chains. In a later analysis, several top co-occurrence clusters were reported to appear linked to parvovirus B19, influenza, CMV and Epstein-Barr virus. The authors suggested that the approach could potentially be generalized to other disease states and immunological phenotypes. In a later genetic analysis, fewer N-insertions in productive TCRs were reported among donors in an Asian-associated ancestry cluster than the roughly 710-donor mean. The classifier was reported to diagnose cytomegalovirus status with high specificity and sensitivity in both the original cohort and the validation cohort. A few of the identified cytomegalovirus-associated TCR beta chains were confirmed in vitro to be specific for cytomegalovirus antigens. Because the 87-base-pair reads could not distinguish some IMGT-functional V segments, including TRBV6-2 and TRBV6-3, those segments were excluded. Approximately 18 rarely observed V segments, including chromosome 9 orphons, were excluded from the earlier analysis of about 610 of the donors because counts were too low. Assigning TCR associations to individual alleles was difficult when HLA alleles, especially DR and DQ, strongly co-occurred. The only immune exposure information available for the cohort was CMV serostatus. Because HLA typing was unavailable for some donors at each locus, only the typed subset was used in association tests.

Sequenced input: PBMCs. The origin of this receptor is a man between 35 and 55 years old in good health and CMV-seronegative. The sequence links TRBV6-6 to TRBJ2-3; TRBD2 is a possible D gene, resting on 7 matching bases. CDR3 loop: CASRLGGPGDTQYV. The sequence in DNA is TGTGCCAGCAGACTGGGGGGGCCGGGAGATACGCAGTATGTT.